The T cell receptor (beta chain) under discussion was sequenced for a study of T cell responses to AZD1222 COVID-19 vaccine. Study findings and constraints: Within unmutated variant regions lay the reported targets of nearly half of spike-specific TCRs. Repertoire sampling was restricted to post-peak T cell response timepoints.

Assay: immunoSEQ multiplex PCR; the TCRdb copy retains only in-frame clones and omits some. The repertoire holds 180,000 or so clones, about 91% seen once, with around 1.3% in the top ten. With respect to this clone: Its matching antigen is unknown.

The source of this sequence is an adult who received the AZD1222 COVID-19 vaccine. The input for sequencing was peripheral blood, taken 28 days after the second AZD1222 dose.

The CDR3 reads CSVEDRPGATEAFF. Here the CDR3 DNA reads TGCAGCGTTGAAGATAGGCCAGGGGCCACTGAAGCTTTCTTT. The chain has TRBV29-1 and TRBJ1-1; D is possibly TRBD1 (6 bases). The germline gives CDR1 SQVTM, CDR2 ANQGSEA. The CDR3 consists of 14 residues. Trimming left V 0 bases short and J 4 bases short, with 12 bases between.